The present T cell receptor (beta chain) was sequenced within a study of T cell changes during pregnancy in multiple sclerosis. CDR1 LNHDA and CDR2 SQIVND come from the germline V gene (reference sequence). This CDR3 spans 16 amino acids. V dropped 3 bases and J dropped 2; count of bases not matched to a gene: 5. Some clones are missing from TCRdb's copy, which holds only in-frame ones; the method was immunoSEQ multiplex PCR. The top ten hold 0.35% to 0.45% of the sample, which has roughly 40,000 clones, around nine tenths seen once. The chain combines TRBV19 with TRBJ2-7, with 12 positions matching TRBD2. Here the sequenced sample was CD4+ T cells from peripheral blood mononuclear cells, taken in the third trimester of pregnancy. This receptor was identified in a female donor with multiple sclerosis, enrolled in a pregnancy study. The CDR3 DNA follows: TGTGCCAGTAGTATGACTAGCGGGAGAGATGCCTACGAGCAGTACTTC. Translating gives CASSMTSGRDAYEQYF. The full variable domain, its missing parts supplied by reference TRBV19 and TRBJ2-7, is DGGITQSPKYLFRKEGQNVTLSCEQNLNHDAMYWYRQDPGQGLRLIYYSQIVNDFQKGDIAEGYSVSREKKESFPLTVTSAQKNPTAFYLCASSMTSGRDAYEQYFGPGTRLTVT.